These 9 T cell receptor beta chains were all obtained from the same sample, sequenced in a study of T cell repertoires in cytomegalovirus infection. Their antigens remain unidentified. MiXCR was run by TCRdb on the reads, yielding one entry per CDR3 protein. This table has fewer than 900,000 distinct CDR3 sequences, 25% to 35% appearing once. The source was cultured CD8+ T cells from PBMCs, collected from culture after CMV antigen stimulation. The receptors stem from a human donor in good health (CMV status not recorded). Some clones in this sample may be carry-over from other donors' samples.

Ten or more counts support this clonotype. The rearrangement joins TRBV12-3 or TRBV12-4 to TRBJ2-5, with 10 bases identical to TRBD1. The V gene end was trimmed by 2 bases and the J gene end by 4 bases; junction bases not matched to a gene: 4. The CDR3 runs to 15 residues. In DNA form, the CDR3 reads TGTGCCAGCAGTTTAAGGACAGGGGGGCGAGAGACCCAGTACTTC. Protein: CASSLRTGGRETQYF.

This chain joins TRBV5-4 and TRBJ2-5; D remains unclear. The V end was cut by 4 bases, the J end by 0 bases, with 10 bases between. The CDR3 consists of 14 residues. Per the germline V gene, CDR1 is SGHNT and CDR2 is YYREEE (reference sequence). CDR3 in DNA: TGTGCCAGCAGCGAGAAGAGGTACCAAGAGACCCAGTACTTC. This encodes CASSEKRYQETQYF.

This clonotype was seen a handful of times. In nucleotides, the CDR3 is TGTGCCAGCAGCTTATATTTTCAGGGGTTAGGATATGGCTACACCTTC. Amino acid sequence: CASSLYFQGLGYGYTF. The chain carries TRBV7-2 and TRBJ1-2; D might be TRBD1 (6 bases). This CDR3 is 16 amino acids long. V gave up 2 bases and J gave up 5 bases, with 18 bases separating them. Looked up from germline, CDR1 is SGHTA and CDR2 is FQGNSA. Complete variable domain (other parts from reference TRBV7-2 and TRBJ1-2): GAGVSQSPSNKVTEKGKDVELRCDPISGHTALYWYRQSLGQGLEFLIYFQGNSAPDKSGLPSDRFSAERTGGSVSTLTIQRTQQEDSAVYLCASSLYFQGLGYGYTFGSGTRLTVV.

The chain is built from TRBV10-3 and TRBJ2-1; possible D gene TRBD2, 5 bases. CDR1 ENHRY and CDR2 SYGVKD come from the germline V gene. There are 14 residues in the CDR3. V was shortened by 3 bases and J by 5 bases, with 11 bases between the two germline ends. The CDR3 spells CAISDRTGNNEQFF. The CDR3 bases are TGTGCCATCAGTGATAGGACGGGAAACAATGAGCAGTTCTTC.

The J gene is TRBJ1-1, the V gene TRBV6-1; a weak D match, TRBD1 (5 bases). The V gene's germline CDR1 is MNHNS and CDR2 SASEGT. The V and J ends lost 5 bases and 5 bases respectively, with 18 bases between them. This CDR3 spans 15 amino acids. Here the CDR3 DNA reads TGTGCCAGCAGTACCCAGACGAGCGGGGCTACTGAAGCTTTCTTT. Translated, it gives CASSTQTSGATEAFF.

This sequence joins TRBV28 and TRBJ2-5; the D is unclear. Germline lookup yields CDR1 MDHEN and CDR2 SYDVKM. The CDR3 sequence is 15 residues long. V was clipped by 3 bases and J by 2 bases, with 13 bases between them. This CDR3 reads CASSLTEGIQETQYF. The CDR3 DNA reads TGTGCCAGCAGTTTGACCGAAGGGATACAAGAGACCCAGTACTTC.

The chain is built from TRBV20-1 and TRBJ1-3; a possible D gene is TRBD1 (5 bases). The CDR3 totals 14 residues. The V end was cut by 3 bases, the J end by 3 bases, with 12 bases between. Germline V gene lookup returns CDR1 DFQATT and CDR2 SNEGSKA (reference sequence). DNA of the CDR3: TGCAGTGCTAGGGGGCTGGGAATTGGAAACACCATATATTTT. Its translation is CSARGLGIGNTIYF.

This clonotype occurred a few times. V gene TRBV7-2 combines with J gene TRBJ2-1; D call uncertain. CDR1 is SGHTA, CDR2 FQGNSA, per germline. CDR3 length: 12 amino acids. V lost 5 bases and J lost 10, with 12 bases in between. The CDR3 here is CASSLHWPEQFF. CDR3 coding DNA: TGTGCCAGCAGCCTCCACTGGCCCGAGCAGTTCTTC.

This clonotype has a handful of counts. The chain has TRBV14 and TRBJ1-2, with unresolved D. The length of the CDR3 is 15 residues. Germline V gives CDR1 SGHDN, CDR2 FVKESK. V was cut by 0 bases and J by 0 bases, with 8 bases left in between. The CDR3 DNA reads as TGTGCCAGCAGCCAAGAGGGTTTTTCTAACTATGGCTACACCTTC. This sequence encodes CASSQEGFSNYGYTF.